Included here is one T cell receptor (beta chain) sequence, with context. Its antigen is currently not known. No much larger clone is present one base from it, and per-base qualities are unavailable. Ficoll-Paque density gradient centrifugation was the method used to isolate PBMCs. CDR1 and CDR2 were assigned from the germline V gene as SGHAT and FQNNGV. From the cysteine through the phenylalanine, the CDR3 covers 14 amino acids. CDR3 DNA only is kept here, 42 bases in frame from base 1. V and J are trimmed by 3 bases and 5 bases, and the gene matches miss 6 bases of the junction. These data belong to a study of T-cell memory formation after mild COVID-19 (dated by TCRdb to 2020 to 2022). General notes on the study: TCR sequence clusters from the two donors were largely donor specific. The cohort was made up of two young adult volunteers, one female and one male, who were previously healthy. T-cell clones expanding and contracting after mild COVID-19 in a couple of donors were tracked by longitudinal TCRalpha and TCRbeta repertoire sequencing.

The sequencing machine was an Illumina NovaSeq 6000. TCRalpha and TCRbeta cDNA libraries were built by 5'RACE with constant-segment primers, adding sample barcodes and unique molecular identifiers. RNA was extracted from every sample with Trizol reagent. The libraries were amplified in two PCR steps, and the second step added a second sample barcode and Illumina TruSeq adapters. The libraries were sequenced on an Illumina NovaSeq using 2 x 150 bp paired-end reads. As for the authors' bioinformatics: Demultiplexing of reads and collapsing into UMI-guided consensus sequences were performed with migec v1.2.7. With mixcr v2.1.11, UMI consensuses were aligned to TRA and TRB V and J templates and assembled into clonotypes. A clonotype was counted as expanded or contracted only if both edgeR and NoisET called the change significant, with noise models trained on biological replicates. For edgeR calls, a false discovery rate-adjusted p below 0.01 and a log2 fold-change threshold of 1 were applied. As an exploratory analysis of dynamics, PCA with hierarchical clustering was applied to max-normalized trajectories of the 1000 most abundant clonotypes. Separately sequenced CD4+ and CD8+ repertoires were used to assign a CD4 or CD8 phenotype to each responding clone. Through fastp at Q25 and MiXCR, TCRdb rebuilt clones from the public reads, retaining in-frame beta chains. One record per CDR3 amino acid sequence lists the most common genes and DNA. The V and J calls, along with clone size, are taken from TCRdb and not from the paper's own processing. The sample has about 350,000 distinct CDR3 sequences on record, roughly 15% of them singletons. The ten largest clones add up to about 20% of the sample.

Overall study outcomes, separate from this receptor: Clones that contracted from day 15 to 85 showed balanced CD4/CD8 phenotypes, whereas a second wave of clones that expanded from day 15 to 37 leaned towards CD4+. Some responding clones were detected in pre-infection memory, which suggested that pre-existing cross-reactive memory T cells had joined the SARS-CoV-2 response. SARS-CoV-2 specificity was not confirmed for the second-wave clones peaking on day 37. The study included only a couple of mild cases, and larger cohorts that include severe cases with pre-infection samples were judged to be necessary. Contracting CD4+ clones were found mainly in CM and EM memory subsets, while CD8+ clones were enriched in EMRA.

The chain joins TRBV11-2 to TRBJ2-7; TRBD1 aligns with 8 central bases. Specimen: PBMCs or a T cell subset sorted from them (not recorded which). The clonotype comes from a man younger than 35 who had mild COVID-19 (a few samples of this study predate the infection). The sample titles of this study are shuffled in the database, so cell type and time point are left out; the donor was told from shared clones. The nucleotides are TGTGCCAGCAGCTTTAACAGGGGGGACAACGAGCAGTACTTC. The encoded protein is CASSFNRGDNEQYF.